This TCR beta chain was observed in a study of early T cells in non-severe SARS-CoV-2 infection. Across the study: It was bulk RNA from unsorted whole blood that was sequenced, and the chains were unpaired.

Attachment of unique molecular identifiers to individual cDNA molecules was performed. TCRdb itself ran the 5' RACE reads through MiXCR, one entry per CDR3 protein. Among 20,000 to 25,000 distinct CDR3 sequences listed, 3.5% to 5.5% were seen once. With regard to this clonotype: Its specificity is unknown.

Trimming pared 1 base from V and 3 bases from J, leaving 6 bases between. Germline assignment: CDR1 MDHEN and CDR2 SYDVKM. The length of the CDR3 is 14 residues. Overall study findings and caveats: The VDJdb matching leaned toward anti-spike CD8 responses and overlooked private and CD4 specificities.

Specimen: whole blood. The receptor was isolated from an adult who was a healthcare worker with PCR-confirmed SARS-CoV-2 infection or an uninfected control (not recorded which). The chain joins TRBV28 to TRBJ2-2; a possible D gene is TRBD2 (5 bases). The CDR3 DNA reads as TGTGCCAGCAGTTTATCGGGGTACACCGGGGAGCTGTTTTTT. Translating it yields CASSLSGYTGELFF.